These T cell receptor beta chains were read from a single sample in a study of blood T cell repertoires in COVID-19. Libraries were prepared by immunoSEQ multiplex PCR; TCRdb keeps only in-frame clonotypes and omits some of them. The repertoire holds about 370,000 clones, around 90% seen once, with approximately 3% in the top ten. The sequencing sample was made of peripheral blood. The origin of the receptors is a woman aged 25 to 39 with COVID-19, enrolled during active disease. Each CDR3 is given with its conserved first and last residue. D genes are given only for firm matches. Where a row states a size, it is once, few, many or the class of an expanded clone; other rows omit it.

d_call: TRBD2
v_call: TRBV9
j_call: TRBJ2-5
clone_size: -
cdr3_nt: TGTGCCAGCAGCGTGGACGGGACTAGTCTGGAGACCCAGTACTTC
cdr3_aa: CASSVDGTSLETQYF

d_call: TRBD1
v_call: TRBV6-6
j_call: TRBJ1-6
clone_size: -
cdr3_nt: TGTGCCAGCAGTCCCATGGCAGGGGGCAATATAGCGTCCTATAATTCACCCCTCCACTTT
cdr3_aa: CASSPMAGGNIASYNSPLHF

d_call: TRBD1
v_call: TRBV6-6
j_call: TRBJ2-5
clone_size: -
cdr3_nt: TGTGCCACTAAAGACGGACAGGGGGGTTTGGAGACCCAGTACTTC
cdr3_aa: CATKDGQGGLETQYF

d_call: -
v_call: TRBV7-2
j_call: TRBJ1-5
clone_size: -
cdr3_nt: TGTGCCAGCAGTCCCCGGGGGGAGCCCCAGCATTTT
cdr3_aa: CASSPRGEPQHF

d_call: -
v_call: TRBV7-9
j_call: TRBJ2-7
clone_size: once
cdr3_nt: TGTGCCAGCAGCTCGCGAGACGGTGCACCTTTGACGGGCGAGCAGTACTTC
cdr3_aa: CASSSRDGAPLTGEQYF

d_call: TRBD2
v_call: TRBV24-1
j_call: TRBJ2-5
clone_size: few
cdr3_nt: TGTGCCACCAGTGAGCTCACTAGCGACCAAGAGACCCAGTACTTC
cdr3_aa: CATSELTSDQETQYF

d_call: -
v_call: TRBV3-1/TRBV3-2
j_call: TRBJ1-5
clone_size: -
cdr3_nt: TGTGCCAGCAGCCTTCGACCACTATGGGGCAATCAGCCCCAGCATTTT
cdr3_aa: CASSLRPLWGNQPQHF

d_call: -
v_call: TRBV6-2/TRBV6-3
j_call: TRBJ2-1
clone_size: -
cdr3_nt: TGTGCCAGCAGCGACGGAGTGACAGGCTCCTACAATGAGCAGTTCTTC
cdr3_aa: CASSDGVTGSYNEQFF

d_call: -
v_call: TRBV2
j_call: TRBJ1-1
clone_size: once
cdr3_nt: TGTGCCAGCAGTGTACAGCTTACCATGAACACTGAAGCTTTCTTT
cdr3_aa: CASSVQLTMNTEAFF

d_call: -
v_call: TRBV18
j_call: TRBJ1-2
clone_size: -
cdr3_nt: TGTGCCAGCTCACCAGGGAGACGGGGGGACTACACCTTC
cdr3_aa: CASSPGRRGDYTF

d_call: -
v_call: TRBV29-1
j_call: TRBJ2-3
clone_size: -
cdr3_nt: TGCAGCGCTGTTAGGCAGGGGATCACAGATACGCAGTATTTT
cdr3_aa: CSAVRQGITDTQYF

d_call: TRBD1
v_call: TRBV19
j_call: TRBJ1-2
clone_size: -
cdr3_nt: TGTGCCACCAGGGGAACAGGGGATCATGGCTACACCTTC
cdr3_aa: CATRGTGDHGYTF

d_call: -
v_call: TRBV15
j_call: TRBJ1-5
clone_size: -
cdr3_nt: TGTGCCACCAGCAGAGACTTTTCGGACAGGCCCCAGCATTTT
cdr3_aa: CATSRDFSDRPQHF

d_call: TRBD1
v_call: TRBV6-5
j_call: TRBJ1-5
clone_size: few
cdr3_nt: TGTGCCAGCAGTCTTGGACAGGGGCATCAGCCCCAGCATTTT
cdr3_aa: CASSLGQGHQPQHF

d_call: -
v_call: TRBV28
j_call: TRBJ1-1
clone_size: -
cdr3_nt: TGTGCCAGCAGCTACCCCACGGGGGGGGGCACTGAAGCTTTCTTT
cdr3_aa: CASSYPTGGGTEAFF

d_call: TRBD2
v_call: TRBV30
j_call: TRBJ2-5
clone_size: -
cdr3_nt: TGTAGTTCGGCGGGAGGTTGGACGGAGACCCAGTACTTC
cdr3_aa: CSSAGGWTETQYF

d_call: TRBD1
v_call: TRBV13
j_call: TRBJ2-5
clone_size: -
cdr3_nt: TGTGCCAGCAGCTTCAGGGGGTGGGACCAAGAGACCCAGTACTTC
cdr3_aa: CASSFRGWDQETQYF